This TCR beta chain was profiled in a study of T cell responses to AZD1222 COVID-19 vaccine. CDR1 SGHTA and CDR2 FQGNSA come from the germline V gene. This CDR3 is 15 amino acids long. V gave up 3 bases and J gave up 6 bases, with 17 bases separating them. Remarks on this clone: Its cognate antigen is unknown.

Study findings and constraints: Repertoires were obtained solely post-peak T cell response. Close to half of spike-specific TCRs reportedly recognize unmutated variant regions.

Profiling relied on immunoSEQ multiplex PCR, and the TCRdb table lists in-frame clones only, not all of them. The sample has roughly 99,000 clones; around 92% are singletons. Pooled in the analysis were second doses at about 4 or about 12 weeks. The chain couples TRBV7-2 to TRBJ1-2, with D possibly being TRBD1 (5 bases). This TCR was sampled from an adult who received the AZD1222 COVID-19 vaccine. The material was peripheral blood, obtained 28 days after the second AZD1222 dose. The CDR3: CASSFFDSPRDGYTF. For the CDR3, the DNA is TGTGCCAGCAGCTTTTTCGACAGCCCAAGAGATGGCTACACCTTC.